This T cell receptor beta chain was retrieved from a study of T cell repertoires in cytomegalovirus infection. The overall study: Recently described HLA-C-restricted plus well-studied HLA-B-restricted CMV epitopes were used. Public TCR beta signatures provided an indication of both CMV infection and a matching HLA type. Study-wide results and limits: The cumulative frequency of public TCR beta families distinguished individuals who carried CMV together with the relevant HLA. HLA-C-restricted CMV clonotypes gave the most frequent clonotype in two of eight donors.

The CDR3 runs 13 residues. Trimming cost V 3 bases and J 1 base, with 6 bases left between them. This clonotype showed up just a few times. Its cognate antigen is unknown. TCRdb fed the reads into MiXCR, producing one record per CDR3 protein. The sample includes roughly 990,000 distinct CDR3 sequences, around 32% seen only once; the top ten take roughly an eighth. V usage is TRBV12-3 or TRBV12-4 and J usage is TRBJ2-5; no reliable D call. This TCR derives from a human donor in good health (CMV status not recorded). Some clones in this sample may be carry-over from other donors' samples. The starting material was cultured CD8+ T cells from PBMCs, obtained from culture after CMV antigen stimulation. CDR3 loop: CASSLHGQETQYF. CDR3 sequence (DNA): TGTGCCAGCAGTTTGCACGGCCAAGAGACCCAGTACTTC.